This T cell receptor (beta chain) came from a study of blood T cell repertoires in COVID-19. The CDR3 runs 15 residues. Looked up from germline, CDR1 is SSHAT and CDR2 is FNYEAQ (reference sequence). V lost 5 bases to trimming and J lost 2 bases, with 14 bases between them. The assay was immunoSEQ multiplex PCR, and TCRdb's table has in-frame clones only and misses some. The sample carries fewer than 250,000 clones, roughly nine tenths recorded once. The source material was peripheral blood. The receptor comes from a man in his forties with acute or convalescent COVID-19. The chain joins TRBV7-7 to TRBJ2-3; D perhaps matches TRBD2 (7 bases). The CDR3 region has the DNA TGTGCCAGCAGCGAGGGCGGGGGCTTCACAGATACGCAGTATTTT. This codes for CASSEGGGFTDTQYF.